The 26 T cell receptor beta chains reported below all come from one sample, sequenced in a study of blood T cell repertoires in COVID-19. TCRdb's table, derived via immunoSEQ multiplex PCR, lists solely in-frame clones and lacks some. Among roughly 150,000 clones listed, 78% were seen once. The sequenced sample consisted of peripheral blood. These receptors were collected from a woman at least 80 years old with acute or convalescent COVID-19.

Points on this clone: A junction boundary mismatches the germline segment, possibly from a read error. The chain is built from TRBV28 and TRBJ2-7, with TRBD2 as a possible D gene (5 bases). CDR3 length equals 12 residues. Germline V gene lookup returns CDR1 MDHEN and CDR2 SYDVKM. CDR3 amino acids: CASSLSRGSRNF. CDR3 DNA sequence: TGTGCCAGCAGTTTATCTCGAGGGAGCCGAAACTTC.

V is TRBV24-1 and J is TRBJ2-5, with D perhaps matching TRBD2 (6 bases). V was trimmed by 4 bases and J by 1 base, leaving 9 bases between them. The CDR3 covers 14 residues. Germline loops: CDR1 KGHDR, CDR2 SFDVKD. The CDR3 bases are TGTGCCACCAGTGACCCGGGACTCCAAGAGACCCAGTACTTC. Translating it yields CATSDPGLQETQYF.

The chain is built from TRBV6-5 and TRBJ1-2, with TRBD1 identical over 8 bases. From germline, CDR1 is MNHEY and CDR2 SVGAGI. V shed 6 bases, J shed 4 bases, and the junction held 4 bases outside the gene matches. This CDR3 has 13 amino acids. The CDR3 protein is CASRSGQAYGYTF. DNA of the CDR3: TGTGCCAGCAGGTCGGGACAGGCCTATGGCTACACCTTC.

CDR3 bases: TGTGCCAGCAGTCGGGATAACTATGGCTACACCTTC. Amino acids: CASSRDNYGYTF. The rearrangement links TRBV6-5 to TRBJ1-2; D remains unclear. V was trimmed by 5 bases and J by 1 base, leaving 5 bases between them. The germline gives CDR1 MNHEY, CDR2 SVGAGI. The length of the CDR3 is 12 residues.

The gene calls are TRBV6-2 or TRBV6-3 and TRBJ2-1; possibly TRBD2 for D (5 bases). Germline CDR1 and CDR2: MNHEY and SVGEGT. With 2 bases removed from V and 5 bases from J, the gap between germline ends came to 16 bases. This CDR3 region has 16 residues. CDR3 sequence: CASSYPLLAGDNEQFF. The CDR3 DNA follows: TGTGCCAGCAGTTACCCCTTGCTAGCAGGAGACAATGAGCAGTTCTTC.

The chain joins TRBV6-4 to TRBJ1-1, with TRBD1 matching 8 bases. This CDR3 comprises 14 residues. Germline lookup yields CDR1 MRHNA and CDR2 SNTAGT. J lost 4 bases, V lost 2 bases, and 3 bases had no gene match. The CDR3 region has the DNA TGTGCCAGCAGTGACACGGACAGGGCCACTGAAGCTTTCTTT. It is translated as CASSDTDRATEAFF.

This rearrangement joins TRBV25-1 to TRBJ2-3; a weak D match, TRBD2 (5 bases). The germline CDR1 and CDR2 sequences are MGHDK and SYGVNS. The CDR3 sequence is 14 residues long. The germline V and J ends were trimmed by 2 bases and 1 base, with 7 bases remaining between them. The CDR3 loop is CASSEVGGTDTQYF. The CDR3 DNA reads as TGTGCCAGCAGTGAAGTGGGAGGCACAGATACGCAGTATTTT.

CDR3 DNA sequence: TGTGCCAGCAGCGGGACAGGGGACTATGGCTACACCTTC. Translation: CASSGTGDYGYTF. The gene calls are TRBV12-3 or TRBV12-4 and TRBJ1-2; 10 positions match TRBD1. The CDR3 runs 13 residues. The V gene end was trimmed by 6 bases and the J gene end by 3 bases; junction bases not matched to a gene: 1.

This clone turned up a few times. This chain links TRBV7-9 with TRBJ2-1; 8 bases agree with TRBD2. CDR1 and CDR2 (germline): SEHNR, FQNEAQ (reference sequence). Trimming cost V 5 bases and J 6 bases; bases outside gene matches: 3. This CDR3 comprises 13 residues. The CDR3 reads CASSPGRVNEQFF. DNA of the CDR3: TGTGCCAGCAGCCCCGGGAGGGTCAATGAGCAGTTCTTC.

The chain uses TRBV11-2 and TRBJ2-5; TRBD2 is a possible D gene (7 bases). CDR1 and CDR2 from the germline V gene are SGHAT and FQNNGV. The ends were cut back, 8 bases at V and 7 bases at J, with 11 bases in the middle. The CDR3 has 11 residues. CDR3 sequence (DNA): TGTGCCAGCGGGGGGGCCGGGACCCAGTACTTC. This sequence encodes CASGGAGTQYF.

The gene calls are TRBV3-1 (or the pseudogene TRBV3-2) and TRBJ2-7; TRBD2 matches 7 bases. Germline CDR1 is LGHDT and CDR2 is YNNKEL (reference sequence). J was trimmed by 2 bases and V by 6 bases; bases with no gene match: 7. The CDR3 consists of 14 residues. CDR3 amino acids: CASSRRLAPYEQYF. The CDR3, as DNA: TGTGCCAGCAGTCGCCGACTAGCTCCCTACGAGCAGTACTTC.

The V gene is TRBV4-2, the J gene TRBJ2-1; the D gene is possibly TRBD2 (5 bases). CDR3 length: 15 residues. V lost 0 bases and J 4 bases, leaving 10 bases between the germline ends. Germline V gene data show CDR1 as LGHNA and CDR2 as YNFKEQ. Here the CDR3 DNA reads TGTGCCAGCAGCCAAGATTGGACTGAATACAATGAGCAGTTCTTC. As protein: CASSQDWTEYNEQFF.

The CDR3 coding sequence is TGTGCCAGCAGACCCAGGACAGGCCTCAACTATGGCTACACCTTC. Its protein is CASRPRTGLNYGYTF. V and J are TRBV27 and TRBJ1-2; 7 bases are shared with TRBD1. The CDR3 runs 15 residues. Losses at the gene ends were 6 bases for V and 2 bases for J; bases not matched to a gene: 9. CDR1 and CDR2 from the germline V gene are MNHEY and SMNVEV (reference sequence).

In this sample, this clone turned up a few times. The chain couples TRBV18 to TRBJ2-5, with a possible D match to TRBD2 (6 bases). The CDR3 sequence is 14 residues long. Germline V gene data show CDR1 as KGHSH and CDR2 as LQKENI. The germline V and J ends were trimmed by 2 bases and 5 bases, with 12 bases remaining between them. The CDR3, as DNA: TGTGCCAGCTCACCAAGGAGGGAGTTGGAGACCCAGTACTTC. Translating gives CASSPRRELETQYF.

The rearrangement joins TRBV6-5 to TRBJ2-3; 11 bases are shared with TRBD2. This CDR3 has 15 amino acids. Germline CDR1 and CDR2: MNHEY and SVGAGI. With V trimmed by 6 bases and J by 6 bases, 8 bases remained unmatched. The CDR3 sequence: CASSLLAGVPDTQYF. CDR3 DNA sequence: TGTGCCAGCAGCCTACTAGCGGGAGTTCCCGATACGCAGTATTTT.

The chain carries TRBV14 and TRBJ2-7, with TRBD1 matching over 10 bases. Trimming cost V 2 bases and J 3 bases; bases outside gene matches: 4. The CDR3 totals 15 residues. Germline V gene lookup returns CDR1 SGHDN and CDR2 FVKESK. CDR3 DNA: TGTGCCAGCAGCCAACCGGGACAGGGGCGCTACGAGCAGTACTTC. Translating gives CASSQPGQGRYEQYF. Combining the CDR3 with reference TRBV14 and TRBJ2-7 gives the whole variable domain EAGVTQFPSHSVIEKGQTVTLRCDPISGHDNLYWYRRVMGKEIKFLLHFVKESKQDESGMPNNRFLAERTGGTYSTLKVQPAELEDSGVYFCASSQPGQGRYEQYFGPGTRLTVT.

V usage is TRBV18 and J usage is TRBJ2-7, with 8 bases matching TRBD2. Germline V gives CDR1 KGHSH, CDR2 LQKENI. The CDR3 has 16 residues. Trimming took 3 bases from V and 1 from J; bases not matched to a gene: 8. CDR3 coding DNA: TGTGCCAGCTCACCCTCTCGGGCGGGAGGATCCTACGAGCAGTACTTC. Residues: CASSPSRAGGSYEQYF.

In DNA form, the CDR3 reads TGTGCCAGCTCGGATAGGACTGTCCGAGGAAACACCATATATTTT. It translates to CASSDRTVRGNTIYF. J is TRBJ1-3 and V is TRBV18, with D unclear. Between the trimmed V and J ends, which lost 6 bases and 4 bases, there was a span of 16 bases. CDR3 length: 15 residues. CDR1 and CDR2 from the germline V gene are KGHSH and LQKENI.

The chain couples TRBV5-4 to TRBJ1-4, with TRBD1 matching over 7 bases. Germline values: CDR1 SGHNT, CDR2 YYREEE (reference sequence). The CDR3 covers 14 residues. With V trimmed by 4 bases and J by 5 bases, 5 bases remained unmatched. In DNA, the CDR3 is TGTGCCAGCAGCCTTGACAGGGCCAATGAAAAACTGTTTTTT. This sequence encodes CASSLDRANEKLFF.

This clone was counted only a few times. The chain couples TRBV9 to TRBJ1-4, with D hard to call. Per germline, CDR1 SGDLS and CDR2 YYNGEE. This CDR3 contains 12 residues. V was shortened by 0 bases and J by 10 bases, with 7 bases between the two germline ends. The CDR3 loop reads CASSVGGGKLFF. For the CDR3, the DNA is TGTGCCAGCAGCGTAGGTGGCGGAAAACTGTTTTTT.

In its sample, this clone was seen once. In DNA, the CDR3 is TGTGCCAGCAGTTGGGCTAGCGGGAGTAAGGAGCAGTACTTC. Protein: CASSWASGSKEQYF. This chain joins TRBV28 and TRBJ2-7; 10 bases align to TRBD2. V gave up 4 bases and J gave up 7 bases; unmatched junction bases: 7. The CDR3 runs 14 residues. The V gene's germline CDR1 is MDHEN and CDR2 SYDVKM.

The chain couples TRBV6-5 to TRBJ2-7, with TRBD2 matching over 10 bases. Germline V gives CDR1 MNHEY, CDR2 SVGAGI. The V gene end was trimmed by 7 bases and the J gene end by 2 bases; junction bases not matched to a gene: 5. The CDR3 is 14 residues long. CDR3 bases: TGTGCCAGCAAGATTGGACTAGCGGCCTACGAGCAGTACTTC. Translated, it gives CASKIGLAAYEQYF.

About this clone itself: At one boundary the junction diverges from the germline segment, which might be a read error. The V and J genes are TRBV27 and TRBJ2-1, with unresolved D. The CDR3 is 11 amino acids. Germline-derived CDR1 and CDR2 are MNHEY and SMNVEV (reference sequence). The CDR3 DNA sequence: TGTGCCAGCAGTGCGTACAATGAGCGGTTCTTC. This codes for CASSAYNERFF.

The V gene is TRBV29-1, the J gene TRBJ1-2; 12 bases agree with TRBD1. V was clipped by 5 bases and J by 7 bases; unmatched bases: 8. CDR1 and CDR2 (germline): SQVTM, ANQGSEA. The CDR3 extends over 14 amino acids. The CDR3 nucleotides are TGCAGCGTTTTGGGGACAGGGGGCTCTCGTGGCTACACCTTC. As protein: CSVLGTGGSRGYTF.

J is TRBJ1-1 and V is TRBV16; D is ambiguous. Per the germline V gene, CDR1 is KGHSY and CDR2 is FQNENV. Trimming pared 0 bases from V and 4 bases from J, leaving 9 bases between. The CDR3 is 14 residues long. The CDR3 reads CASSQSGESTEAFF. The CDR3 nucleotides read TGTGCCAGCAGCCAATCGGGCGAGAGCACTGAAGCTTTCTTT.

In regard to this clone: Mismatch with germline at one junction end may stem from a read error. The CDR3 bases are TGTGCCACCAGCAAAACGCGGGGACTGGGGGGAGAGCAGTACTTC. Its translation is CATSKTRGLGGEQYF. The V and J genes are TRBV14 and TRBJ2-7; D is possibly TRBD2 (6 bases). CDR3 size: 15 residues. Germline loops: CDR1 SGHDN, CDR2 FVKESK.